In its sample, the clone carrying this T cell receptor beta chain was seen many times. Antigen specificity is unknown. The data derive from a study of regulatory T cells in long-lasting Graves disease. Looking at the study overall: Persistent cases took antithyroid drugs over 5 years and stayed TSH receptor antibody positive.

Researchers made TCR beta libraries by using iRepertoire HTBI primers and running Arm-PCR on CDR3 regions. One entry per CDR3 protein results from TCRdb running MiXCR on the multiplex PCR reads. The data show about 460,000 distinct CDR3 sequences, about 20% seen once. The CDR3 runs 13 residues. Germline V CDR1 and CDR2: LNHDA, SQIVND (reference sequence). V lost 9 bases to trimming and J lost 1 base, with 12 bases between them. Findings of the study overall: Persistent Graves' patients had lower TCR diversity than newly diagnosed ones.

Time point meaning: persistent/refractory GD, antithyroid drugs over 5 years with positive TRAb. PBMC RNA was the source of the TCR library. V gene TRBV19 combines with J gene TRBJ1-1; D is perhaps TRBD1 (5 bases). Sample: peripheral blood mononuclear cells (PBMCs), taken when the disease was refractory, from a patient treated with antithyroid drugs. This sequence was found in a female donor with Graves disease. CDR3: CASSGHPNTEAFF. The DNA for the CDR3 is TGTGCCAGCAGTGGACACCCGAACACTGAAGCTTTCTTT.